The 17 T cell receptor beta chains presented below share a single source sample, sequenced in a study of CD8+ T cells in alopecia areata. In each case, RNA was isolated and then reverse transcribed into cDNA as the sequencing template. Profiled with immunoSEQ multiplex PCR; TCRdb holds only in-frame clones, not every one. This table holds about 160,000 clones, 55% to 75% found once. Treatment indicated: oral pan-JAK inhibitor, 5-10 mg twice daily. Sequencing used CD4+ T cells sorted from blood, obtained at week 4, from a patient treated with tofacitinib. Every receptor here comes from a human donor with alopecia areata.

V usage is TRBV30 and J usage is TRBJ2-2, with 8 bases matching TRBD1. Germline CDR1 reads GTSNPN; CDR2 reads SVGIG (reference sequence). The CDR3 is made up of 14 amino acids. V lost 5 bases and J lost 4; bases outside the gene matches: 6. In DNA form, the CDR3 reads TGTGCCTGGGGCTGGCAGGGGGCCACCGGGGAGCTGTTTTTT. This translates into CAWGWQGATGELFF.

CDR3 sequence: CAWWGREAFF. DNA of the CDR3: TGTGCCTGGTGGGGGCGCGAAGCTTTCTTT. The chain carries TRBV30 and TRBJ1-1; a weak D match, TRBD1 (6 bases). The CDR3 consists of 10 residues. V was shortened by 5 bases and J by 8 bases, with 9 bases between the two germline ends. Germline V gene lookup returns CDR1 GTSNPN and CDR2 SVGIG (reference sequence).

The chain couples TRBV30 to TRBJ2-7, with a tentative D call TRBD1 (5 bases). The V gene's germline CDR1 is GTSNPN and CDR2 SVGIG (reference sequence). Trimming left V 2 bases short and J 4 bases short, with 9 bases between. The CDR3 runs to 12 residues. CDR3 sequence reads: CAWSRGQYEQYF. In nucleotides, the CDR3 is TGTGCCTGGAGTAGGGGCCAATACGAGCAGTACTTC. The full variable domain, rest sourced from reference TRBV30 and TRBJ2-7, is SQTIHQWPATLVQPVGSPLSLECTVEGTSNPNLYWYRQAAGRGLQLLFYSVGIGQISSEVPQNLSASRPQDRQFILSSKKLLLSDSGFYLCAWSRGQYEQYFGPGTRLTVT.

This clone appeared a few times. Written as DNA, the CDR3 is TGTGCCAGCAGCCGGACGCGGGGGCCTGGGGATACGCAGTATTTT. As protein: CASSRTRGPGDTQYF. The J gene is TRBJ2-3, the V gene TRBV28, with D possibly matching TRBD2 (7 bases). CDR3 length: 15 amino acids. CDR1 is MDHEN and CDR2 is SYDVKM in the germline V gene. V gave up 6 bases and J gave up 6 bases, with 19 bases separating them.

V and J are TRBV6-5 and TRBJ2-5; D is possibly TRBD1 (6 bases). CDR3 length equals 12 residues. Germline lookup yields CDR1 MNHEY and CDR2 SVGAGI. Trimming stripped 4 bases from V and 7 bases from J, with 10 bases between. Written as DNA, the CDR3 is TGTGCCAGCAGTTCTCTAGGGGGGACCCAGTACTTC. This codes for CASSSLGGTQYF.

This clone has just a few counts. The chain uses TRBV27 and TRBJ2-7; 15 positions match TRBD2. The germline CDR1 and CDR2 sequences are MNHEY and SMNVEV (reference sequence). This CDR3 has 17 residues. With V trimmed by 5 bases and J by 4 bases, 9 bases remained unmatched. The CDR3: CASSHRTSGGAGYEQYF. The CDR3 region has the DNA TGTGCCAGCAGTCACCGGACTAGCGGGGGGGCCGGGTACGAGCAGTACTTC.

The rearrangement links TRBV9 to TRBJ1-2; D unclear. Germline CDR1 SGDLS, CDR2 YYNGEE. This CDR3 contains 16 residues. Between the trimmed V and J ends, which lost 3 bases and 8 bases, there was a span of 23 bases. Written as DNA, the CDR3 is TGTGCCAGCAGCGCGCCCGGGCCCCATCTCAGAGAAGGCTACACCTTC. It yields the protein CASSAPGPHLREGYTF.

The genes are TRBV23-1 and TRBJ1-6; weak D call: TRBD1 (5 bases). TRBV23-1 is recorded as an ORF, its role being uncertain. There are 17 residues in the CDR3. Trimming removed 2 bases from V and 5 bases from J, with 16 bases in between. The CDR3 is CASSQRDGEIHNSPLHF. As DNA, the CDR3 is TGCGCCAGCAGTCAAAGGGACGGCGAGATCCATAATTCACCCCTCCACTTT.

V usage is TRBV10-2 and J usage is TRBJ1-2, with D perhaps TRBD1 (5 bases). CDR3 length: 13 amino acids. Germline CDR1 WSHSY, CDR2 SAAADI. Trimming took 5 bases from V and 2 from J, leaving 9 bases between them. CDR3 DNA: TGCGCCAGCAGTAAACAGGAGAACTATGGCTACACCTTC. Its protein product is CASSKQENYGYTF.

This chain uses TRBV7-2 with TRBJ1-1, with D uncertain. CDR1 and CDR2 (germline): SGHTA, FQGNSA. The CDR3 is 11 residues long. Trimming shortened V by 5 bases and J by 8 bases, and 9 bases separated the two germline ends. The CDR3 loop reads CASSAWTEAFF. The CDR3 region has the DNA TGTGCCAGCAGCGCCTGGACGGAAGCTTTCTTT.

The chain carries TRBV7-9 and TRBJ2-7, with 7 bases aligning to TRBD1. Germline CDR1 is SEHNR and CDR2 is FQNEAQ (reference sequence). V trimming: 7 bases; J trimming: 0 bases; junction bases outside the gene matches: 3. The CDR3 contains 13 residues. The CDR3 spells CASNRDSSYEQYF. CDR3 bases: TGTGCCAGCAACCGGGACAGCTCCTACGAGCAGTACTTC.

This chain uses TRBV30 with TRBJ1-2, with D possibly being TRBD1 (5 bases). CDR1 GTSNPN and CDR2 SVGIG come from the germline V gene (reference sequence). V lost 0 bases, J lost 6 bases, and 11 bases lay in between. The CDR3 covers 13 residues. As DNA, the CDR3 is TGTGCCTGGAGTGTACCCAGGGTCAATGGCTACACCTTC. Translating gives CAWSVPRVNGYTF. Combining the CDR3 with reference TRBV30 and TRBJ1-2 gives the whole variable domain SQTIHQWPATLVQPVGSPLSLECTVEGTSNPNLYWYRQAAGRGLQLLFYSVGIGQISSEVPQNLSASRPQDRQFILSSKKLLLSDSGFYLCAWSVPRVNGYTFGSGTRLTVV.

This clone was observed once. Its ends do not fully match the called genes, so a read error is possible. The chain has TRBV5-4 and TRBJ2-1; D remains ambiguous. The germline CDR1 and CDR2 sequences are SGHNT and YYREEE (reference sequence). The CDR3 length is 13 residues. CDR3: CASSQGTYNEQFF. CDR3 in DNA: TGCGCCAGCAGCCAAGGGACCTACAATGAGCAGTTCTTC.

This clone was seen a few times. The V and J genes are TRBV4-1 and TRBJ2-3; 14 bases fit TRBD2. V trimming: 1 base; J trimming: 5 bases; junction bases outside the gene matches: 5. CDR3 length equals 17 residues. In germline, CDR1 is MGHRA, CDR2 YSYEKL. The CDR3 bases are TGCGCCAGCAGCCAAGCCCGACTAGCGGGGGGGCAAGATACGCAGTATTTT. Protein: CASSQARLAGGQDTQYF.

V usage is TRBV5-4 and J usage is TRBJ2-1; D gene ambiguous. The CDR3 extends over 13 amino acids. V dropped 2 bases and J dropped 2 bases, with 5 bases sitting between them. Per germline, CDR1 SGHNT and CDR2 YYREEE (reference sequence). The CDR3 loop is CASSLRAYNEQFF. The CDR3 coding sequence is TGTGCCAGCAGCTTACGGGCCTACAATGAGCAGTTCTTC.

The table lists this clone with a few counts. The gene calls are TRBV21-1 and TRBJ2-1. TRBV21-1 is assigned pseudogene status. The CDR3 contains 17 residues. The CDR3 region has the DNA TGTGCCAGCAGCAAAGCGCTTTCCAGGGAGAGGTACAATGAGCAGTTCTTC. It translates to CASSKALSRERYNEQFF.

The chain couples TRBV5-6 to TRBJ2-1; D call uncertain. The CDR3 runs to 16 residues. The V gene lost 6 bases and the J gene lost 8 bases, with 24 bases spanning the gap. CDR1 is SGHDT, CDR2 YYEEEE, per germline. CDR3 sequence (DNA): TGTGCCAGCACCCATCGATGGGGATACCGAGGAGATGAGCAGTTCTTC. It specifies CASTHRWGYRGDEQFF.